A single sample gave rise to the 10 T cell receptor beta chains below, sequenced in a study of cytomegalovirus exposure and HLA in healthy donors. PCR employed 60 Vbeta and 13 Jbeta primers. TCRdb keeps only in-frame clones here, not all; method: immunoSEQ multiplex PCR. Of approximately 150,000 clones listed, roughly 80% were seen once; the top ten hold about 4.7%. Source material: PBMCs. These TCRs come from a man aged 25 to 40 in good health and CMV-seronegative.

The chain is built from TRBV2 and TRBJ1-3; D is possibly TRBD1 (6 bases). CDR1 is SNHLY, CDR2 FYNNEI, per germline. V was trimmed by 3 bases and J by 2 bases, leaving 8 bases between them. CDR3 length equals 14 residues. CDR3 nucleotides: TGTGCCAGCAGTGAGGGACACGCTGGAAACACCATATATTTT. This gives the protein CASSEGHAGNTIYF.

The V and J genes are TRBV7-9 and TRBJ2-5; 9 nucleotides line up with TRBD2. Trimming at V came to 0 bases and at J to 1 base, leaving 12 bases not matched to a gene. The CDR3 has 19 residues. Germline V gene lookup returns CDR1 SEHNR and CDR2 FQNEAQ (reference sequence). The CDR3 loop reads CASSLAVRIRLAAQETQYF. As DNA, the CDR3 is TGTGCCAGCAGCTTAGCGGTCCGTATCCGACTAGCGGCCCAAGAGACCCAGTACTTC.

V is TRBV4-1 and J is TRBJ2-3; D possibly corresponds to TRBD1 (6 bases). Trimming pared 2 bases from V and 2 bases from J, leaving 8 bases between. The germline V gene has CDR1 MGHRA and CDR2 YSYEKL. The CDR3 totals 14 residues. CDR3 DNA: TGCGCCAGCAGCCAAACAGGGCTCACAGATACGCAGTATTTT. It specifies CASSQTGLTDTQYF.

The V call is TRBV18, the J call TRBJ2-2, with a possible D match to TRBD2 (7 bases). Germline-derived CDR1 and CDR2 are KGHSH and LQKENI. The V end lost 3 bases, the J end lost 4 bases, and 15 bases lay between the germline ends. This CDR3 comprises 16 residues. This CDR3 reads CASSPGGGPTTGELFF. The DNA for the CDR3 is TGTGCCAGCTCACCGGGCGGGGGCCCCACCACCGGGGAGCTGTTTTTT.

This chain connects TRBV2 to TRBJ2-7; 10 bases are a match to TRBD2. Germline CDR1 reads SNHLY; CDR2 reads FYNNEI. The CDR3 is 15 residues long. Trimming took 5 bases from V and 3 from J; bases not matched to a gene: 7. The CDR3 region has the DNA TGTGCCAGCAGTCCTACTAGCGGGGATAACTACGAGCAGTACTTC. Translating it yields CASSPTSGDNYEQYF.

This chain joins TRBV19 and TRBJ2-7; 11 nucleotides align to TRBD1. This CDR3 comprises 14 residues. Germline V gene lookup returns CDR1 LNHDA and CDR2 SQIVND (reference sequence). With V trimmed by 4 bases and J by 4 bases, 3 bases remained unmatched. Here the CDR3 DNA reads TGTGCCAGTAGTACCGGGACAGGGGGTTACGAGCAGTACTTC. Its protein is CASSTGTGGYEQYF.

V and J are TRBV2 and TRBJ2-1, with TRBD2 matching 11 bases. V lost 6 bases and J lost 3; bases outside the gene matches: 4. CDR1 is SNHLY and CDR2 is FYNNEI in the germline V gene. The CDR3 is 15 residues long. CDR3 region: CASRGTSGNYNEQFF. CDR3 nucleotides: TGTGCCAGCAGGGGGACTAGCGGAAACTACAATGAGCAGTTCTTC.

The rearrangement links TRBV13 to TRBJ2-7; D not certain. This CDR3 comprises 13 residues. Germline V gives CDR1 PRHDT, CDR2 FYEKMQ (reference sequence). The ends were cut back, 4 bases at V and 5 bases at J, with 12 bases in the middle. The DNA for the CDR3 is TGTGCCAGCAGCTCGAGTTATGCGGACGAGCAGTACTTC. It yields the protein CASSSSYADEQYF.

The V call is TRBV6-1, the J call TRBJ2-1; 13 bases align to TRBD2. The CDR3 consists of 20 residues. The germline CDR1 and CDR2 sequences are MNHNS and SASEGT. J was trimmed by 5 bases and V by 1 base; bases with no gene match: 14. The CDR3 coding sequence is TGTGCCAGCAGTGAAGGGGCGACTAGCGGGAGGCGTGCAACCGACAATGAGCAGTTCTTC. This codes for CASSEGATSGRRATDNEQFF.

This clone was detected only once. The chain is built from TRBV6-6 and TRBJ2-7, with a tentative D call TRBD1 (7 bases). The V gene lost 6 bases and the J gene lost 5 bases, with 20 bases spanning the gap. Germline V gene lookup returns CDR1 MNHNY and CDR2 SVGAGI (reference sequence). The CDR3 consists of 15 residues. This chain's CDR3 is CASRPGGTELDEQYF. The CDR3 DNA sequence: TGTGCCAGCAGGCCCGGCGGGACAGAATTAGACGAGCAGTACTTC.